The subject of this entry is one T cell receptor beta chain. The data are from a study of blood T cell repertoires in COVID-19. Study-level background: Samples representing acute and convalescent COVID-19 were sourced from the United States, Italy and Spain. The analysed material was cDNA or gDNA that came from T cells, B-cell-depleted T cells, or PBMCs.

Each participant's cohort was designated according to participant-reported clinical history. Source study methods: Amplification from reference gene primers served as the basis for estimated nucleated cell counts. Assay used: immunoSEQ multiplex PCR; TCRdb lists only in-frame clones, some missing. D and trimming were read from the DNA, whereas the V and J calls and clone size are those reported in that table. The sample includes 400,000 to 550,000 clones, nearly 90% of them seen just once. V dropped 5 bases and J dropped 4; count of bases not matched to a gene: 6. The germline V gene has CDR1 LNHDA and CDR2 SQIVND (reference sequence). This CDR3 has 14 amino acids.

The sequencing input was PBMCs or T cells enriched from blood (not recorded which). The chain combines TRBV19 with TRBJ1-2, with TRBD1 matching over 8 bases. This clonotype was sampled from a woman in her late teens or twenties with acute COVID-19. CDR3 coding DNA: TGTGCCAGTAGTTCCAAAGGACAGGGCTATGGCTACACCTTC. Amino acids: CASSSKGQGYGYTF.